The next 8 T cell receptor beta chains were all read from a single sample in a study of CD8 T cells in ankylosing spondylitis. TCRdb re-derived calls from the 5' RACE reads in MiXCR, one entry per CDR3 protein. The sample contains 150,000 to 200,000 distinct CDR3 sequences, 15% to 20% of which appear only once. Sequences were obtained from blood, either unsorted or a sorted T cell fraction (not recorded which). The receptors were gathered from a male donor aged 5-29 years with ankylosing spondylitis or in good health (not recorded which).

The V and J genes are TRBV12-3 or TRBV12-4 and TRBJ2-7, with 12 bases fitting TRBD2. The CDR3 sequence is 15 residues long. The J segment lost 2 bases and the V segment lost 8 bases, leaving 7 bases of the junction unmatched. The CDR3 protein is CASFSSSGRAYEQYF. In DNA form, the CDR3 reads TGTGCCAGCTTTTCCTCTAGCGGGAGGGCCTACGAGCAGTACTTC.

This clonotype was detected many times. The gene calls are TRBV12-3 or TRBV12-4 and TRBJ2-7, with unresolved D. Trimming cost V 6 bases and J 0 bases, with 9 bases left between them. The length of the CDR3 is 13 residues. As DNA, the CDR3 is TGTGCCAGCAGCCACGGTAGCTCCTACGAGCAGTACGTC. Its translation is CASSHGSSYEQYV.

There are a few counts of this clonotype. As DNA, the CDR3 is TGTGCCAGTAGTCCAGGGGTGAACACTGAAGCTTTCTTT. Translated, it gives CASSPGVNTEAFF. This chain joins TRBV19 and TRBJ1-1; weak D call: TRBD1 (6 bases). The CDR3 is 13 amino acids. Germline V lookup: CDR1 LNHDA, CDR2 SQIVND (reference sequence). V dropped 5 bases and J dropped 0 bases, with 7 bases sitting between them.

This clonotype came up a few times. This chain connects TRBV4-1 to TRBJ2-3; a possible D gene is TRBD2 (5 bases). CDR1 MGHRA and CDR2 YSYEKL come from the germline V gene. This CDR3 is 16 amino acids long. V gave up 0 bases and J gave up 0 bases, with 10 bases separating them. CDR3 in amino acids: CASSQESGASTDTQYF. The CDR3 nucleotides read TGCGCCAGCAGCCAAGAAAGCGGCGCTAGCACAGATACGCAGTATTTT.

The table lists this clonotype with many counts. The gene calls are TRBV12-3 or TRBV12-4 and TRBJ2-2, with 9 bases identical to TRBD1. The CDR3 has 18 amino acids. J gave up 2 bases and V 7 bases, and 14 bases lay outside the gene matches. The CDR3 reads CASTPRDRDPGNTGELFF. CDR3 DNA: TGTGCCAGCACCCCAAGGGACAGGGACCCGGGTAACACCGGGGAGCTGTTTTTT.

The V gene is TRBV5-1, the J gene TRBJ2-7; D possibly corresponds to TRBD2 (5 bases). This CDR3 has 12 residues. V was cut by 2 bases and J by 6 bases, with 9 bases left in between. Looked up from germline, CDR1 is SGHRS and CDR2 is YFSETQ. The CDR3 DNA follows: TGCGCCAGCAGCTTTGGAGGCGTCGAGCAGTACTTC. Its translation: CASSFGGVEQYF.

V usage is TRBV4-2 and J usage is TRBJ2-3; no reliable D call. The CDR3 has 12 residues. The germline gives CDR1 LGHNA, CDR2 YNFKEQ. V lost 5 bases, J lost 6 bases, and 9 bases lay in between. The CDR3 sequence is CASSNREDTQYF. CDR3 DNA: TGTGCCAGCAGCAACCGCGAGGATACGCAGTATTTT.

At least ten counts were recorded for this clonotype. The chain couples TRBV15 to TRBJ2-3, with 7 bases matching TRBD1. CDR1 and CDR2 from the germline V gene are LNHNV and YYDKDF (reference sequence). With V trimmed by 1 base and J by 6 bases, 10 bases remained unmatched. CDR3 size: 16 residues. The CDR3 here is CATSRVGPGGFDTQYF. As DNA, the CDR3 is TGTGCCACCAGCAGAGTTGGGCCAGGGGGTTTCGATACGCAGTATTTT.